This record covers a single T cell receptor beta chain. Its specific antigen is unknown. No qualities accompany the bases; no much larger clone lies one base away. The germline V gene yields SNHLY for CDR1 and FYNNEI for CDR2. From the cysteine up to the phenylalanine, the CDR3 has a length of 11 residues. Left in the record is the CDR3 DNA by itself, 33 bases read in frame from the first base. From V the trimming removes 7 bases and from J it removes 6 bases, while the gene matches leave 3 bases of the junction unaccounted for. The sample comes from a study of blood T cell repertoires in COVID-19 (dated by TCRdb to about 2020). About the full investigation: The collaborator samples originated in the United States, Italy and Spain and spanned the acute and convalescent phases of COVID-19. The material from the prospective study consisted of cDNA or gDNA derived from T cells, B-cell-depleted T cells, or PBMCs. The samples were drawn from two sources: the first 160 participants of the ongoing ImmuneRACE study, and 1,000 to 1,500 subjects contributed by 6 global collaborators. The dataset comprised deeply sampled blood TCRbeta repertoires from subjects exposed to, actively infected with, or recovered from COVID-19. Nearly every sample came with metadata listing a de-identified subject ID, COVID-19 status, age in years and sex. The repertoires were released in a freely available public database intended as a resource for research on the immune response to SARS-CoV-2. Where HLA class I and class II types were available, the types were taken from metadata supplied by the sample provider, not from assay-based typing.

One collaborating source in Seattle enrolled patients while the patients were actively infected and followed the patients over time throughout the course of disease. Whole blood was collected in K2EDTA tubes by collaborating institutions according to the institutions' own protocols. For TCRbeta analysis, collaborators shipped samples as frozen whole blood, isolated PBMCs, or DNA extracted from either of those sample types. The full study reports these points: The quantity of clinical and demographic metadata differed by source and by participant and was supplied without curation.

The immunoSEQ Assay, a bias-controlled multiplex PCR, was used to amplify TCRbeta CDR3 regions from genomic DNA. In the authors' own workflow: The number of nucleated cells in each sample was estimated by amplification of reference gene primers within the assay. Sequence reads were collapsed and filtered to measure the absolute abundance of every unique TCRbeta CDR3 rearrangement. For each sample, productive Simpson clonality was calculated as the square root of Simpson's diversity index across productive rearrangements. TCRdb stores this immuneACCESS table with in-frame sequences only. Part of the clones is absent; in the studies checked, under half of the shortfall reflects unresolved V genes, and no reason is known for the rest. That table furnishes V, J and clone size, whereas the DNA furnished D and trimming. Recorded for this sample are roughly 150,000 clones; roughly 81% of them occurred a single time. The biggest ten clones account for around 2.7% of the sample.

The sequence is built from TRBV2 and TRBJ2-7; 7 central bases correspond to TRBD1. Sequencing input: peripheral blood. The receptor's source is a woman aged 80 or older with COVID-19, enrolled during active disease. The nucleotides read TGTGCCAGCAACACAGGGGCCGAGCAGTACTTC. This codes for CASNTGAEQYF.